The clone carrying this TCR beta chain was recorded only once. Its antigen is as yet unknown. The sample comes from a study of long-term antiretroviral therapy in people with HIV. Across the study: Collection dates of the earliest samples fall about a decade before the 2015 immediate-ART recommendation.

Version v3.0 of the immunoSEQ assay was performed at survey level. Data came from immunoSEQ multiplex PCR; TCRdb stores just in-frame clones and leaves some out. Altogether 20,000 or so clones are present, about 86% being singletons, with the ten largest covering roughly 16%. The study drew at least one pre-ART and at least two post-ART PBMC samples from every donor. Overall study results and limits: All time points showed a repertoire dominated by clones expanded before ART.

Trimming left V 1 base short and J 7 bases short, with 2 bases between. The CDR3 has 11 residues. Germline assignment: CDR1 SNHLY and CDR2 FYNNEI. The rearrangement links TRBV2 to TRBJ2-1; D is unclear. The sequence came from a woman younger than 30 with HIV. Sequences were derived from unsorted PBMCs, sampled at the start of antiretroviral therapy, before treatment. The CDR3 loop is CASSEGNEQFF. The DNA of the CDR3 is TGTGCCAGCAGTGAAGGAAATGAGCAGTTCTTC.